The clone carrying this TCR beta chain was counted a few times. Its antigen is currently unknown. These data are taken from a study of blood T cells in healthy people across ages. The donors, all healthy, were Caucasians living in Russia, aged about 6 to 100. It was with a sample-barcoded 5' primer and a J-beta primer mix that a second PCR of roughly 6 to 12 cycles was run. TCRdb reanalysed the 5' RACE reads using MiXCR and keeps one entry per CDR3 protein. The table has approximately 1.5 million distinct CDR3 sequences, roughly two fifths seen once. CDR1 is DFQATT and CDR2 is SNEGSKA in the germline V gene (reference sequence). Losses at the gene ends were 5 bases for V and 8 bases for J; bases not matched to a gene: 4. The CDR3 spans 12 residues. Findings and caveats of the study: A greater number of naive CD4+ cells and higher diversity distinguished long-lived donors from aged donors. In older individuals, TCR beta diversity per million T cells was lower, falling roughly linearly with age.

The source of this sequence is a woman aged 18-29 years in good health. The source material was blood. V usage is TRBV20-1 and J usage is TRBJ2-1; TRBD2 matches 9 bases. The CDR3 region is CSAPRTSDEQFF. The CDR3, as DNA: TGCAGTGCTCCCCGGACTAGCGATGAGCAGTTCTTC.